The T cell receptor (beta chain) under discussion was sequenced for a study of cytomegalovirus exposure and HLA in healthy donors. A multiplex PCR was run with 60 Vbeta primers and 13 Jbeta primers. The data were produced by immunoSEQ multiplex PCR, yet TCRdb's version contains in-frame clones alone and is incomplete. Found here are some 160,000 clones, 73% of them singletons; the top ten hold under 7%. Broader study findings: Near-uniform donor sequencing depth was presumed by presence/absence analyses. It was reported that the classifier diagnosed cytomegalovirus status with high specificity and sensitivity in both the original and validation cohorts. Analysis performed later found more than 15,000 TCR beta sequences associated with HLA alleles at 0.05 false discovery rate. In a later analysis, HLA-associated beta chains showed higher expansion and lower generation probabilities than comparable chains.

As to this clone: What it recognizes is unknown.

Trimming cost V 4 bases and J 2 bases; bases outside gene matches: 11. The germline V gene has CDR1 SEHNR and CDR2 FQNEAQ (reference sequence). CDR3 length equals 16 residues. The chain employs TRBV7-9 and TRBJ2-7, with 7 positions matching TRBD1. Sequenced material: PBMCs. The receptor was derived from a woman aged 18-35 years in good health and CMV-seropositive. The CDR3: CASSSTPGQNTYEQYF. The CDR3 region has the DNA TGTGCCAGCAGCTCGACCCCGGGACAGAATACCTACGAGCAGTACTTC.